Below, 29 T cell receptor beta chains from the same sample are listed, as sequenced in a study of regulatory T cells in long-lasting Graves disease. Time point here: persistent/refractory GD, antithyroid drugs over 5 years with positive TRAb. PBMCs provided the RNA from which the TCR library was made. Relying on iRepertoire HTBI primers and Arm-PCR of CDR3 regions, the team built TCR beta libraries. Each CDR3 protein gets one entry after TCRdb re-called the multiplex PCR reads with MiXCR. In the table there are 300,000 or so distinct CDR3 sequences, about 20% of which are singletons. The material sequenced was peripheral blood mononuclear cells (PBMCs), taken when the disease was refractory, from a patient treated with antithyroid drugs. The receptors derive from a female donor with Graves disease.

The sample holds many counts of this clonotype. The CDR3 nucleotides are TGTGCCAGCAGTGAAATCCCCACTAGCTACGAGCAGTACTTC. Translation: CASSEIPTSYEQYF. The rearrangement uses TRBV6-1 and TRBJ2-7, with a possible D match to TRBD2 (5 bases). The V end was cut by 2 bases, the J end by 3 bases, with 11 bases between. Germline loops: CDR1 MNHNS, CDR2 SASEGT. CDR3 length: 14 residues.

This clonotype was recorded at least ten times. V and J are TRBV2 and TRBJ1-1; no reliable D call. Germline CDR1 reads SNHLY; CDR2 reads FYNNEI. Trimming removed 7 bases from V and 0 bases from J, with 15 bases in between. The CDR3 contains 15 residues. The CDR3 spells CASMKDVGMNTEAFF. CDR3 nucleotides: TGTGCCAGCATGAAGGATGTTGGCATGAACACTGAAGCTTTCTTT.

DNA of the CDR3: TGCGCCAGCAGCCACGGTTTTGTGGAGGAAGAGACCCAGTACTTC. This encodes CASSHGFVEEETQYF. The chain combines TRBV4-1 with TRBJ2-5; possibly TRBD2 for D (5 bases). Per germline, CDR1 MGHRA and CDR2 YSYEKL. Trimming stripped 3 bases from V and 3 bases from J, with 14 bases between. The CDR3 has 15 residues.

This clonotype was seen many times. The chain employs TRBV7-2 and TRBJ2-7; D is undetermined. The CDR3 totals 14 residues. Germline V gene data show CDR1 as SGHTA and CDR2 as FQGNSA. The ends were cut back, 1 base at V and 1 base at J, with 8 bases in the middle. The CDR3 bases are TGTGCCAGCAGCTTAGAGGCGCAGTCCTACGAGCAGTACTTC. Its translation is CASSLEAQSYEQYF.

This clonotype came up a few times. The chain combines TRBV10-3 with TRBJ2-7, with D perhaps TRBD1 or TRBD2 (5 bases each). V was pared by 2 bases and J by 9 bases, with 17 bases between. This CDR3 comprises 14 residues. Germline CDR1 and CDR2: ENHRY and SYGVKD. This CDR3 is CAISEARDPTRQYF. The CDR3 bases are TGTGCCATCAGTGAGGCCCGGGACCCCACCCGGCAGTACTTC.

This clonotype was detected ten times or more. V and J are TRBV12-3 or TRBV12-4 and TRBJ1-2; D uncertain. V was pared by 6 bases and J by 2 bases, with 16 bases between. The CDR3 sequence is 15 residues long. DNA of the CDR3: TGTGCCAGCAGGGCCGCGGGGTGGGCCAACTATGGCTACACCTTC. Its protein product is CASRAAGWANYGYTF.

This clonotype was counted at least ten times. The chain uses TRBV30 and TRBJ2-5; possibly TRBD1 or TRBD2 for D (6 bases each). The CDR3 is made up of 11 amino acids. Germline CDR1 and CDR2: GTSNPN and SVGIG (reference sequence). Between the trimmed V and J ends, which lost 3 bases and 7 bases, there was a span of 9 bases. CDR3 sequence: CAWRPGATQYF. CDR3 nucleotides: TGTGCCTGGAGGCCGGGGGCGACCCAGTACTTC.

This clonotype has a count of ten or more. The genes are TRBV2 and TRBJ2-7; D might be TRBD2 (6 bases). This CDR3 spans 13 amino acids. Germline V gives CDR1 SNHLY, CDR2 FYNNEI. Trimming left V 6 bases short and J 1 base short, with 10 bases between. For the CDR3, the DNA is TGTGCCAGCAGGGGGGACTGGTCCTACGAGCAGTACTTC. Protein sequence: CASRGDWSYEQYF.

The rearrangement joins TRBV4-2 to TRBJ1-2, with D hard to call. The CDR3 contains 11 residues. V was shortened by 0 bases and J by 8 bases, with 4 bases between the two germline ends. CDR1 is LGHNA, CDR2 YNFKEQ, per germline. CDR3 bases: TGTGCCAGCAGCCAAGAAAAAGGCTACACCTTC. As protein: CASSQEKGYTF.

In the case of this clonotype: A much larger clonotype is one base distant, so this may be a read error. The chain couples TRBV6-5 to TRBJ2-2; D may be TRBD1 (6 bases). The CDR3 spans 14 residues. Per the germline V gene, CDR1 is MNHEY and CDR2 is SVGAGI. The CDR3 DNA follows: TGTGCCGGCAGTTACCCCACAGGGAGCGGGGAGCTGTTTTTT. Translating gives CAGSYPTGSGELFF.

This clonotype was picked up one time. The chain links TRBV4-1 to TRBJ1-6; D remains unclear. The CDR3 runs 13 residues. CDR1 and CDR2 from the germline V gene are MGHRA and YSYEKL. V lost 0 bases, J lost 12 bases, and 9 bases lay in between. The DNA of the CDR3 is TGCGCCAGCAGCCAAGAGATATTGGGACCCCTCCACTTT. This codes for CASSQEILGPLHF.

Only a few counts were recorded for this clonotype. The CDR3 DNA reads as TGTGCCAGCGGCCTGAGGGGGGGCACTGAAGCTTTCTTT. The encoded protein is CASGLRGGTEAFF. The chain links TRBV11-3 to TRBJ1-1; possible D gene TRBD1, 6 bases. The V gene lost 8 bases and the J gene lost 4 bases, with 14 bases spanning the gap. Germline values: CDR1 SGHNT, CDR2 YENEEA. The CDR3 is made up of 13 amino acids.

There are a few counts of this clonotype. The V and J genes are TRBV29-1 and TRBJ2-4; TRBD2 is a possible D gene (6 bases). Trimming removed 7 bases at V and 2 bases at J, with 12 bases between. CDR1 is SQVTM and CDR2 is ANQGSEA in the germline V gene. CDR3 length equals 13 residues. For the CDR3, the DNA is TGCAGCGGTAGAGCGGGTTCCAAAAACATTCAGTACTTC. Translated: CSGRAGSKNIQYF.

This sequence joins TRBV20-1 and TRBJ2-1; D is possibly TRBD2 (7 bases). Trimming removed 6 bases at V and 4 bases at J, with 19 bases between. CDR1 is DFQATT, CDR2 SNEGSKA, per germline (reference sequence). This CDR3 comprises 15 residues. The CDR3 is CSAAVGGAGYNEQFF. CDR3 nucleotide sequence: TGCAGTGCCGCGGTGGGGGGGGCCGGTTACAATGAGCAGTTCTTC.

This clonotype was observed a handful of times. The rearrangement joins TRBV5-1 to TRBJ2-2; D remains unclear. V was trimmed by 6 bases and J by 6 bases, leaving 21 bases between them. The V gene's germline CDR1 is SGHRS and CDR2 YFSETQ. CDR3 length equals 16 residues. CDR3 protein: CASTPDVGFGAGELFF. In nucleotides, the CDR3 is TGCGCCAGCACCCCTGACGTAGGGTTTGGGGCCGGGGAGCTGTTTTTT.

The table lists this clonotype with a few counts. The V gene is TRBV7-9, the J gene TRBJ2-3; 8 bases are shared with TRBD2. V was clipped by 4 bases and J by 8 bases; unmatched bases: 2. This CDR3 contains 12 residues. CDR1 and CDR2 (germline): SEHNR, FQNEAQ (reference sequence). CDR3 residues: CASSSTSVTQYF. CDR3 DNA sequence: TGTGCCAGCAGCTCGACTAGCGTTACGCAGTATTTT.

The chain is built from TRBV12-3 or TRBV12-4 and TRBJ1-5; tentative D call: TRBD1 (5 bases). Deletions cut 3 bases from V and 1 base from J, with 10 bases between. The CDR3 has 15 amino acids. Here the CDR3 DNA reads TGTGCCAGCAGTTTTTCGGGGGTCAGCAATCAGCCCCAGCATTTT. Translation gives CASSFSGVSNQPQHF.

This CDR3 is CASSLAGGRSSAYEQYF. The CDR3 bases are TGTGCCAGCAGCTTAGCGGGGGGGCGCTCCAGCGCCTACGAGCAGTACTTC. The chain is built from TRBV7-2 and TRBJ2-7, with D tentatively TRBD2 (7 bases). The germline CDR1 and CDR2 sequences are SGHTA and FQGNSA. The V gene lost 0 bases and the J gene lost 2 bases, with 17 bases spanning the gap. The CDR3 sequence is 17 residues long.

This clonotype was observed many times. This chain joins TRBV24-1 and TRBJ2-5, with D unresolved. The CDR3 totals 11 residues. Germline V CDR1 and CDR2: KGHDR, SFDVKD. V was trimmed by 4 bases and J by 10 bases, leaving 9 bases between them. CDR3 nucleotide sequence: TGTGCCACCAGTGAGGCAGGAATCCAGTACTTC. Protein product: CATSEAGIQYF.

The chain combines TRBV15 with TRBJ1-4; possibly TRBD1 for D (6 bases). Trimming took 5 bases from V and 0 from J, leaving 10 bases between them. The CDR3 has 15 amino acids. Germline V CDR1 and CDR2: LNHNV, YYDKDF (reference sequence). CDR3 sequence: CATSSRDTTNEKLFF. CDR3 coding DNA: TGTGCCACCAGCTCCCGGGACACAACTAATGAAAAACTGTTTTTT.

This chain connects TRBV6-1 to TRBJ2-5; D ambiguous. The V gene lost 1 base and the J gene lost 11 bases, with 11 bases spanning the gap. The germline V gene encodes CDR1 MNHNS and CDR2 SASEGT. This CDR3 is 12 amino acids long. The CDR3, as DNA: TGTGCCAGCAGTGAAGGCTACAATGAGCAGTACTTC. As protein: CASSEGYNEQYF.

This clonotype was seen more than once but under ten times. J is TRBJ2-2 and V is TRBV18, with 8 nucleotides matching TRBD2. The CDR3 consists of 16 residues. Germline loops: CDR1 KGHSH, CDR2 LQKENI. The V and J ends lost 3 bases and 4 bases, in that order; junction bases with no gene match: 7. The CDR3 region is CASSPSSAGGTGELFF. CDR3 in DNA: TGTGCCAGCTCACCCTCTTCCGCGGGGGGCACCGGGGAGCTGTTTTTT.

The chain uses TRBV6-1 and TRBJ2-1; 9 nucleotides agree with TRBD2. The CDR3 totals 14 residues. The germline V gene encodes CDR1 MNHNS and CDR2 SASEGT. Trimming at V came to 10 bases and at J to 4 bases, leaving 8 bases not matched to a gene. The CDR3 loop reads CATKSGGTYNEQFF. In DNA form, the CDR3 reads TGTGCCACCAAAAGCGGGGGGACGTACAATGAGCAGTTCTTC.

On this clonotype itself: A read error likely explains this, since a far larger clone differs by one base. Given the absence of the conserved phenylalanine or tryptophan at the CDR3 end, a read error is likely. J is TRBJ2-1 and V is TRBV6-9, with TRBD2 matching over 10 bases. Gene TRBJ2-5 matches the end of the DNA better, so the J call may be wrong. The germline CDR1 and CDR2 sequences are MNHGY and SVAAGI. The CDR3 has 15 residues. The CDR3 coding sequence is TGTGCCAGCAGTTACAGCGGGGGGGGGGGGGAGACCCAGTACTCC. As protein: CASSYSGGGGETQYS.

The chain combines TRBV18 with TRBJ2-1; 8 bases are shared with TRBD2. With 0 bases clipped from V and 0 bases from J, the junction kept 1 base outside the gene matches. Per germline, CDR1 KGHSH and CDR2 LQKENI. The CDR3 has 16 amino acids. The chain's CDR3 is CASSPPSGISYNEQFF. The CDR3 DNA reads TGTGCCAGCTCACCACCTAGCGGGATCTCCTACAATGAGCAGTTCTTC.

The table lists this clonotype with many counts. The CDR3 spells CASSFRTTSGLTEQYF. The CDR3 DNA reads as TGTGCCAGCAGCTTTAGAACGACTAGCGGGCTAACCGAGCAGTACTTC. The chain links TRBV7-8 to TRBJ2-7; 10 nucleotides match TRBD2. Trimming at V came to 3 bases and at J to 6 bases, leaving 11 bases not matched to a gene. The CDR3 is made up of 16 amino acids. Germline CDR1 and CDR2: SGHVS and FQNEAQ.

The table lists this clonotype with many counts. J is TRBJ1-5 and V is TRBV30, with D perhaps TRBD1 (6 bases). CDR3 length: 14 amino acids. Trimming removed 2 bases from V and 3 bases from J, with 11 bases in between. Germline V gene lookup returns CDR1 GTSNPN and CDR2 SVGIG (reference sequence). The CDR3 region is CAWSFRQANQPQHF. CDR3 DNA sequence: TGTGCCTGGAGTTTCCGACAGGCCAATCAGCCCCAGCATTTT.

This clonotype was found a few times. This chain uses TRBV3-1 with TRBJ2-1, with 16 nucleotides matching TRBD2. Germline CDR1 and CDR2: LGHDT and YNNKEL (reference sequence). The CDR3 length is 15 residues. V shed 6 bases, J shed 8 bases, and the junction held 4 bases outside the gene matches. The CDR3 here is CASRAGTSGRDEQFF. The CDR3 region has the DNA TGTGCCAGCAGAGCCGGGACTAGCGGGAGGGATGAGCAGTTCTTC.

This rearrangement joins TRBV4-1 to TRBJ1-5; D remains unclear. The germline gives CDR1 MGHRA, CDR2 YSYEKL. The V and J ends lost 0 bases and 6 bases respectively, with 6 bases between them. This CDR3 has 13 residues. The CDR3 protein is CASSQEGIQPQHF. CDR3 coding DNA: TGCGCCAGCAGCCAAGAGGGGATTCAGCCCCAGCATTTT.